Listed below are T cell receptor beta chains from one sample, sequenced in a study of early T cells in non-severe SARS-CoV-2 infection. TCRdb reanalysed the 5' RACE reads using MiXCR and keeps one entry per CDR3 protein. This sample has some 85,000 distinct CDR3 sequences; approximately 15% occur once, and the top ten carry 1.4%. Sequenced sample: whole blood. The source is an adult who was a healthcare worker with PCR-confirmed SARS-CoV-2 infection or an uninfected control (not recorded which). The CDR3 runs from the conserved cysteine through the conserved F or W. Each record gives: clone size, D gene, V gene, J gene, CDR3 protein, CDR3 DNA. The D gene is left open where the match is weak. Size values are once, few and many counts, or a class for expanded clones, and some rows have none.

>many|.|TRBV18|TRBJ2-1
CASSPNTGQRDEQFF
TGTGCCAGCTCACCCAACACAGGGCAGAGGGATGAGCAGTTCTTC
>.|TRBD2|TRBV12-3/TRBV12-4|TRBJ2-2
CASSPRGGVNTGELFF
TGTGCCAGCAGTCCTCGGGGAGGGGTGAACACCGGGGAGCTGTTTTTT
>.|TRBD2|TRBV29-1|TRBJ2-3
CSVAGGARGSDTQYF
TGCAGCGTTGCCGGGGGGGCAAGGGGCTCAGATACGCAGTATTTT
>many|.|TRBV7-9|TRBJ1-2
CASSPLTDNYGYTF
TGTGCCAGCAGCCCTCTCACTGATAACTATGGCTACACCTTC
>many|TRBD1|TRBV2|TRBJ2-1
CASSVETGDFNEQFF
TGTGCCAGCAGTGTGGAGACAGGGGATTTCAATGAGCAGTTCTTC
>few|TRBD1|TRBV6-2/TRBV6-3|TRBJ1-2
CASRITGTGVRGYTF
TGTGCCAGCAGGATAACCGGGACAGGGGTACGTGGCTACACCTTC
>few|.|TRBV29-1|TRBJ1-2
CSVDGGGYTF
TGCAGCGTTGATGGGGGTGGCTACACCTTC
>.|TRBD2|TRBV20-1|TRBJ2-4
CSARSAGTSVILAKNIQYF
TGCAGTGCGCGATCCGCCGGGACTAGCGTTATACTAGCCAAAAACATTCAGTACTTC
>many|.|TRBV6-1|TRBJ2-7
CASWGLGADEQYF
TGTGCCAGCTGGGGCCTAGGGGCGGACGAGCAGTACTTC
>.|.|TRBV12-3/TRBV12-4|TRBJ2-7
CASTLAGPFRSEQYF
TGTGCCAGCACCCTTGCGGGACCCTTTAGGAGCGAGCAGTACTTC
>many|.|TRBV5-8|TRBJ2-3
CASSLAGRGTDTQYF
TGTGCCAGCAGCTTGGCGGGCAGGGGAACAGATACGCAGTATTTT
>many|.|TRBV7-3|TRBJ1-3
CASSLLGPGDNTIYF
TGTGCCAGCAGCTTATTGGGCCCTGGGGATAACACCATATATTTT
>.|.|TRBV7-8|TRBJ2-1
CASSPSRIMGRNEQFF
TGTGCCAGCAGCCCAAGCCGCATAATGGGGCGGAATGAGCAGTTCTTC
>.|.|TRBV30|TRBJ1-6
CAWTGVRQGANSPLHF
TGTGCCTGGACCGGGGTCAGGCAGGGCGCCAATTCACCCCTCCACTTT
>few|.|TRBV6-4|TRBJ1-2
CASTDNPNYGYTF
TGTGCCAGCACCGACAATCCGAACTATGGCTACACCTTC
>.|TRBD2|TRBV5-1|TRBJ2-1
CASSLATSGAVNEQFF
TGCGCCAGCAGCTTGGCCACTAGCGGGGCGGTCAATGAGCAGTTCTTC
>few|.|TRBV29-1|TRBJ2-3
CSVEDRQFDTQYF
TGCAGCGTTGAAGATCGCCAGTTTGATACGCAGTATTTT
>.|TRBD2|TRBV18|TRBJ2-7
CASSLTPGSGAPYEQYF
TGTGCCAGCTCATTAACCCCTGGGAGCGGGGCCCCCTACGAGCAGTACTTC
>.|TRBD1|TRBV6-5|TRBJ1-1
CASSWTQGTEAFF
TGTGCCAGCAGTTGGACACAGGGGACTGAAGCTTTCTTT
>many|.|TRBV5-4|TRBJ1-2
CASSLANVNYGYTF
TGTGCCAGCAGCTTGGCGAACGTTAACTATGGCTACACCTTC
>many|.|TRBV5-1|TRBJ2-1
CASSLSPGDEQFF
TGCGCCAGCAGCTTGTCGCCAGGGGATGAGCAGTTCTTC
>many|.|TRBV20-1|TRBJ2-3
CSAGKSGTDTQYF
TGCAGCGCAGGGAAAAGTGGCACAGATACGCAGTATTTT
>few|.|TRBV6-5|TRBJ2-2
CATHSLKGYTGELFF
TGTGCCACCCACAGCCTTAAGGGTTACACCGGGGAGCTGTTTTTT
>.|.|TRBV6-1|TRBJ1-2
CASSGGDLGSYGYTF
TGTGCCAGCAGTGGTGGGGACCTCGGATCTTATGGCTACACCTTC
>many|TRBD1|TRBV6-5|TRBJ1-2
CASSSGGLNYGYTF
TGTGCCAGCAGTTCAGGGGGCCTAAACTATGGCTACACCTTC
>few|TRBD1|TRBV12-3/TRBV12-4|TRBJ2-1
CASSPQGQGNYNEQFF
TGTGCCAGCAGTCCTCAGGGACAGGGAAACTACAATGAGCAGTTCTTC
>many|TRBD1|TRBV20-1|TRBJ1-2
CSASSPGTGHYGYTF
TGCAGTGCTAGTTCTCCCGGGACAGGGCACTATGGCTACACCTTC
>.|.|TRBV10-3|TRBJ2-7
CAISESLATSYEQYF
TGTGCCATCAGTGAGTCCCTAGCCACGTCCTACGAGCAGTACTTC
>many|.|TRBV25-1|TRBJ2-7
CASSEYGQGGSEQYF
TGTGCCAGCAGTGAATATGGGCAGGGAGGATCCGAGCAGTACTTC